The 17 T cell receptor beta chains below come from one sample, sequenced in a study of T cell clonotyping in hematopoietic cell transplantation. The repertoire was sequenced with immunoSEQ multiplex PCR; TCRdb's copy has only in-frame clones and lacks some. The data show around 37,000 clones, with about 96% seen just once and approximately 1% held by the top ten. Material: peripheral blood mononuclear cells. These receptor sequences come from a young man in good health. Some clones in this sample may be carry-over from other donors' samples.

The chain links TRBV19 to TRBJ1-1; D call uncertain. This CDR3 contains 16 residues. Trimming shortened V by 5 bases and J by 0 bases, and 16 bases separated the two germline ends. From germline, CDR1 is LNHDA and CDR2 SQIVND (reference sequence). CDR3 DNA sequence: TGTGCCAGTAGTCTATCTCTGGAGGGATTGAACACTGAAGCTTTCTTT. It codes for CASSLSLEGLNTEAFF.

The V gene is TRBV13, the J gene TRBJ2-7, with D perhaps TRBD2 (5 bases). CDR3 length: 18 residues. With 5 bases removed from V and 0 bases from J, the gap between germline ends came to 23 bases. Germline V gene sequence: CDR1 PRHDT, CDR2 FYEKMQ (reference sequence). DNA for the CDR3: TGTGCCAGCAGCCACCCTTCCTCGAGCGGAGCCAGCTCCTACGAGCAGTACTTC. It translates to CASSHPSSSGASSYEQYF.

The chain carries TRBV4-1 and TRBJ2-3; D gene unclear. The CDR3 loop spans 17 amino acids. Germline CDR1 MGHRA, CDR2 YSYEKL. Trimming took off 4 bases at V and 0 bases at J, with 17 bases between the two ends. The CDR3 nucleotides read TGCGCCAGCAGCCGACGAAAGACTCCATCCAGCACAGATACGCAGTATTTT. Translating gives CASSRRKTPSSTDTQYF.

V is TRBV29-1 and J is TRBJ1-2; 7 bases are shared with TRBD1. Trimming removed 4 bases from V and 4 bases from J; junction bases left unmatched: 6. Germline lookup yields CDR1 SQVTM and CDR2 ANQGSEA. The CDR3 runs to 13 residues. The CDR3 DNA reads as TGCAGCGTTGGACAGGGTGACGGCTATGGCTACACCTTC. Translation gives CSVGQGDGYGYTF.

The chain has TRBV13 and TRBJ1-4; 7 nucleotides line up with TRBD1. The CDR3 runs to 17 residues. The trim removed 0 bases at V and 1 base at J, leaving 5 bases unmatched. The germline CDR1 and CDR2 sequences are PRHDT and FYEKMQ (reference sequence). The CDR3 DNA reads TGTGCCAGCAGCTTAGGCCCCAGACAGGGAACTAATGAAAAACTGTTTTTT. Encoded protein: CASSLGPRQGTNEKLFF.

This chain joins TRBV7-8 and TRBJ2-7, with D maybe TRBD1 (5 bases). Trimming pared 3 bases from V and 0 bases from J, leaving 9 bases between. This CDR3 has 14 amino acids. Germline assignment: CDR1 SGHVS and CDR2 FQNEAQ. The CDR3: CASSLDILSYEQYF. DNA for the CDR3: TGTGCCAGCAGCTTGGACATTCTCTCCTACGAGCAGTACTTC.

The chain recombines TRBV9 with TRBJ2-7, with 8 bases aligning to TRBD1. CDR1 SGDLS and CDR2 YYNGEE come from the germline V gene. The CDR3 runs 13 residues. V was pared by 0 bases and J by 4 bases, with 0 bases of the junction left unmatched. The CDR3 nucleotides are TGTGCCAGCAGCGTAGACAGGGGGTACGAGCAGTACTTC. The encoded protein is CASSVDRGYEQYF.

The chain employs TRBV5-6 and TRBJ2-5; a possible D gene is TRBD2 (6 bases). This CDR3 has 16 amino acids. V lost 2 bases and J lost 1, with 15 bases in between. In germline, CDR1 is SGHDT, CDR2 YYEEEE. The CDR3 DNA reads TGTGCCAGCAGCTTTAACGGCGGAGGGGTCCAAGAGACCCAGTACTTC. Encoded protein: CASSFNGGGVQETQYF.

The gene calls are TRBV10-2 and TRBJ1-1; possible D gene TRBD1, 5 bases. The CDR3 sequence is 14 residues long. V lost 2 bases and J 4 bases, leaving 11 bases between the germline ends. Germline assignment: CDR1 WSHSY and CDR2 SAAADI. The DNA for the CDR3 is TGCGCCAGCAGTGAGAGGAGGGACGCCACTGAAGCTTTCTTT. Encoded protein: CASSERRDATEAFF.

CDR3 loop: CASTPRPTTNEKLFF. The CDR3, as DNA: TGTGCCAGCACCCCTCGCCCTACAACTAATGAAAAACTGTTTTTT. The chain carries TRBV5-8 and TRBJ1-4; D is unresolved. Germline-derived CDR1 and CDR2 are SGHTS and YDEGEE. The CDR3 extends over 15 amino acids. V lost 6 bases and J lost 0, with 12 bases in between.

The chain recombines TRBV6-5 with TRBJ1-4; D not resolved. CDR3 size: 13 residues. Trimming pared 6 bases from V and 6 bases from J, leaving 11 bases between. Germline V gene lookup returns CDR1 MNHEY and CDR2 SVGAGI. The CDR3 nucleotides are TGTGCCAGCAGGGACGGAGGTGATGAAAAACTGTTTTTT. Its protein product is CASRDGGDEKLFF.

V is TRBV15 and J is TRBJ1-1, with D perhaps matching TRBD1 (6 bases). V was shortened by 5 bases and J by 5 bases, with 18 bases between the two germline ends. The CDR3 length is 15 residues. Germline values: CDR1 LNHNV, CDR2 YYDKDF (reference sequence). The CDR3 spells CATSAQRTAGTEAFF. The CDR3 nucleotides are TGTGCCACCAGCGCCCAAAGGACAGCAGGGACTGAAGCTTTCTTT.

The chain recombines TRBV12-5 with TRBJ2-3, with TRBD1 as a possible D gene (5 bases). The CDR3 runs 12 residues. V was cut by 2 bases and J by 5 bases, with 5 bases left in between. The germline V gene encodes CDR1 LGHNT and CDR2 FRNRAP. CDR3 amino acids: CASGLRGDTQYF. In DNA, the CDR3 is TGTGCTAGTGGTTTGAGGGGAGATACGCAGTATTTT.

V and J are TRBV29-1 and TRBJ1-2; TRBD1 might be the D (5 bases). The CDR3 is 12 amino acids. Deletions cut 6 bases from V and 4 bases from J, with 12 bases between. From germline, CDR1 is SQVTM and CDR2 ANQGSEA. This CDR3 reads CSVAGGIYGYTF. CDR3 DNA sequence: TGCAGCGTCGCGGGGGGAATCTATGGCTACACCTTC.

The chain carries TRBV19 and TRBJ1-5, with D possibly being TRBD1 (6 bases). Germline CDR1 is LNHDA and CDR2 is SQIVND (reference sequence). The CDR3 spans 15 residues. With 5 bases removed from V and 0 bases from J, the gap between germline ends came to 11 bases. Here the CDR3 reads CASSLQGYSNQPQHF. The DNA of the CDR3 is TGTGCCAGTAGTTTACAGGGTTATAGCAATCAGCCCCAGCATTTT.

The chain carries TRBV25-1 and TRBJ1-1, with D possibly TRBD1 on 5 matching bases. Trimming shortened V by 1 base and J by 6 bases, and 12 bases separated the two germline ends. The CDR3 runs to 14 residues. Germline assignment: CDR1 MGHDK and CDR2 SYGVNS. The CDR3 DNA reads TGTGCCAGCAGTGAATGGAACGGAGGGGCTGAAGCTTTCTTT. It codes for CASSEWNGGAEAFF.

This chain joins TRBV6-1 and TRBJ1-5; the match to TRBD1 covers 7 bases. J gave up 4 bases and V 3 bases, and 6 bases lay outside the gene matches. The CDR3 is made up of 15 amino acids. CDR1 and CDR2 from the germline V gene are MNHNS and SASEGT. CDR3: CASSDFTGANQPQHF. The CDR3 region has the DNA TGTGCCAGCAGTGATTTTACAGGGGCTAATCAGCCCCAGCATTTT.